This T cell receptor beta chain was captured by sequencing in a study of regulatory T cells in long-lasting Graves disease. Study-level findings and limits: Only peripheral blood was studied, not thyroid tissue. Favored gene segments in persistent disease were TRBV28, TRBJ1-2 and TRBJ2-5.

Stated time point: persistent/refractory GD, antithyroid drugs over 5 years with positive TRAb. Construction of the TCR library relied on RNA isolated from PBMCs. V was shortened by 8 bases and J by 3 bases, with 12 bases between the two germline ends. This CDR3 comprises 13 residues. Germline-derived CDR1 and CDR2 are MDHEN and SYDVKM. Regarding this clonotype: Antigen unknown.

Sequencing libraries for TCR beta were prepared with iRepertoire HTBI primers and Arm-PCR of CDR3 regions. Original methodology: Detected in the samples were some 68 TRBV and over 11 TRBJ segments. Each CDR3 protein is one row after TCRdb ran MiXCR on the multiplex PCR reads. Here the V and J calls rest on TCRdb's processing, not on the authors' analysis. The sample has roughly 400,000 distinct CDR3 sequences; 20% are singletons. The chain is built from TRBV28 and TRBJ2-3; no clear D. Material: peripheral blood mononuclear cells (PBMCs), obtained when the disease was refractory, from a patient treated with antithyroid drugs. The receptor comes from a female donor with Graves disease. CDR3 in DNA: TGTGCCAGCGGGCTTGACGTGACAGATACGCAGTATTTT. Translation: CASGLDVTDTQYF.